Sequencing of this T cell receptor beta chain was carried out in a study of blood T cells in healthy people across ages. Primers used in a second PCR of about 6 to 11 cycles were a sample-barcoded 5' primer and a J-beta primer mix. One entry per CDR3 protein results from TCRdb running MiXCR on the 5' RACE reads. Among hundreds of thousands of distinct CDR3 sequences listed, roughly 60% were seen once. Germline lookup yields CDR1 MGHDK and CDR2 SYGVNS. The V segment lost 6 bases and the J segment 4 bases; nucleotides outside the gene matches: 3. The CDR3 has 13 amino acids. The sequenced material came from blood. The TCR originated in a man under 40 in good health. This chain uses TRBV25-1 with TRBJ2-1, with TRBD1 identical over 7 bases. In DNA form, the CDR3 reads TGTGCCAGCAGATCGACAGGGTACAATGAGCAGTTCTTC. This translates into CASRSTGYNEQFF.